This T cell receptor beta chain was identified during a study of Graves' ophthalmopathy and Graves' hyperthyroidism. Whole-study results and caveats: An approximately 84% specificity and just under 90% sensitivity were achieved by a 13-signature model that separated ophthalmopathy from stable hyperthyroidism. A majority of expanded thyroid clonotypes exceeding 0.001 frequency were likewise present in blood.

As concerns this clonotype: The antigen is unknown.

CDR3 length: 13 residues. Germline loops: CDR1 SQVTM, CDR2 ANQGSEA. The trim removed 4 bases at V and 10 bases at J, leaving 7 bases unmatched. Amplifying from RNA transcripts, the study obtained TCR beta CDR3 regions. The authors performed first-round RT-PCR with HTBI primers and then a second-round multiplex PCR. TCRdb analysed the multiplex PCR reads with MiXCR anew, one entry per CDR3 protein. The table has around 660,000 distinct CDR3 sequences, about 38% seen once; the top ten hold roughly 3%. CAS ≥3, NOSPECS ≥4, moderate-to-severe activity and duration under 3 months marked donors with ophthalmopathy.

The receptor's source is an adult man with Graves' ophthalmopathy. The sample comprised peripheral blood. This chain uses TRBV29-1 with TRBJ1-4, with TRBD1 matching 9 bases. For the CDR3, the DNA is TGCAGCGTTGGAGGGACAGGGATAGGAAAACTGTTTTTT. It yields the protein CSVGGTGIGKLFF. Together with reference TRBV29-1 and TRBJ1-4, the CDR3 gives the full variable domain: SAVISQKPSRDICQRGTSLTIQCQVDSQVTMMFWYRQQPGQSLTLIATANQGSEATYESGFVIDKFPISRPNLTFSTLTVSNMSPEDSSIYLCSVGGTGIGKLFFGSGTQLSVL.